The 28 T cell receptor beta chains below were found in one sample sequenced in a study of spatial heterogeneity in lung cancer. Whole-study findings and limits: Tumoral mutation counts were tracked by counts of expanded intratumoral alpha and beta TCRs.

TCRdb reprocessed the 5' RACE reads with MiXCR, giving one entry per CDR3 protein. In the table there are roughly 4,000 distinct CDR3 sequences, under 6% of which are singletons. Specified time point: sample taken at primary tumor resection. No antigen has been identified for these receptors. The sample was lung tumor tissue, taken at surgery. The receptor set was obtained from a female donor with early-stage non-small cell lung cancer.

Within the sample, this clonotype is medium-sized. With the library built for alpha chains, this beta chain is off target and its frequency is not meaningful. The V and J genes are TRBV28 and TRBJ2-3; D is unclear. There are 11 residues in the CDR3. The V and J ends lost 6 bases and 2 bases respectively, with 3 bases between them. Germline lookup yields CDR1 MDHEN and CDR2 SYDVKM. In nucleotides, the CDR3 is TGTGCCAGCAGCACCACAGATACGCAGTATTTT. Its translation is CASSTTDTQYF.

This clonotype has more than one count but fewer than ten. This beta chain represents an off-target read in a library built for alpha chains; its size is of limited meaning. V usage is TRBV13 and J usage is TRBJ2-3; no definite D call. Germline values: CDR1 PRHDT, CDR2 FYEKMQ (reference sequence). The CDR3 sequence is 12 residues long. V shed 2 bases and J shed 2 bases, with 2 bases lying between them. CDR3 in amino acids: CASSLYTDTQYF. The CDR3, as DNA: TGTGCCAGCAGCTTATACACAGATACGCAGTATTTT.

As regards this clonotype: A much larger clone lies a single base off, so this may be a read error. The library was prepared for alpha chains; this beta chain is a stray read, so its frequency means little. The chain couples TRBV6-2 or TRBV6-3 to TRBJ2-2; D could derive from TRBD1 or TRBD2 (6 bases each). The germline CDR1 and CDR2 sequences are MNHEY and SVGEGT. The CDR3 contains 18 residues. In DNA, the CDR3 is TGTGCCAGCAGTTATCACTCAACCGGGACACCGGAGGGCGGGGTGCTGTTTTTT. Translation: CASSYHSTGTPEGGVLFF.

This clonotype rates as medium-sized (0.01 to 0.1%). This beta chain turned up in a library designed for alpha chains; as an off-target read, its abundance says little. This chain's CDR3 is CSVDSGSGAGNTIYF. Here the CDR3 DNA reads TGCAGCGTTGACAGCGGTTCAGGGGCTGGAAACACCATATATTTT. V is TRBV29-1 and J is TRBJ1-3, with D maybe TRBD1 (6 bases). The germline CDR1 and CDR2 sequences are SQVTM and ANQGSEA. The CDR3 is 15 residues long. Trimming took 3 bases from V and 2 from J, leaving 14 bases between them.

This clonotype rates as medium-sized. Within a library made for alpha chains, this beta chain is off target, and its count is uninformative. The chain couples TRBV20-1 to TRBJ2-4; 7 bases fit TRBD2. V shed 1 base and J 0 bases; nucleotides not matched to a gene: 6. The length of the CDR3 is 16 residues. CDR1 is DFQATT, CDR2 SNEGSKA, per germline (reference sequence). The DNA for the CDR3 is TGCAGTGCTAGAGGGGTTCTAGCGGTAGCCAAAAACATTCAGTACTTC. Amino acid sequence: CSARGVLAVAKNIQYF.

This clonotype has a handful of counts. This beta chain is a stray sequence in a library constructed for alpha chains; its clone size is not meaningful. CDR3 nucleotide sequence: TGCGCCAGCAGCTCCCAGAGGGGGGTGAACACTGAAGCTTTCTTT. Its protein is CASSSQRGVNTEAFF. The chain joins TRBV5-1 to TRBJ1-1; possibly TRBD1 for D (6 bases). This CDR3 has 15 amino acids. V was trimmed by 3 bases and J by 0 bases, leaving 12 bases between them. The V gene's germline CDR1 is SGHRS and CDR2 YFSETQ.

This clonotype is judged medium-sized. This beta chain slipped into a library made for alpha chains as a stray read, so its size is not meaningful. This chain links TRBV5-8 with TRBJ1-1; D is unresolved. Germline CDR1 SGHTS, CDR2 YDEGEE. V lost 4 bases to trimming and J lost 6 bases, with 10 bases between them. The CDR3 contains 12 residues. The CDR3 loop reads CASSPWFAEAFF. CDR3 DNA sequence: TGTGCCAGCAGCCCGTGGTTTGCTGAAGCTTTCTTT.

Only a few counts were recorded for this clonotype. A library prepared for alpha chains yielded this beta chain as an off-target read; its size is of little meaning. The chain carries TRBV20-1 and TRBJ1-4; D gene uncertain. This CDR3 spans 15 amino acids. V shed 6 bases and J shed 7 bases, with 21 bases lying between them. The V gene's germline CDR1 is DFQATT and CDR2 SNEGSKA (reference sequence). The CDR3: CSANSGEGLGEKLFF. DNA for the CDR3: TGCAGTGCCAACAGTGGGGAGGGCCTAGGTGAAAAACTGTTTTTT.

By share of the sample, this clonotype is medium-sized. Because the library targeted alpha chains, this beta chain is an off-target read whose size means little. The J gene is TRBJ2-2, the V gene TRBV2, with TRBD2 identical over 12 bases. The CDR3 contains 16 residues. J lost 1 base, V lost 8 bases, and 5 bases had no gene match. Germline V CDR1 and CDR2: SNHLY, FYNNEI. For the CDR3, the DNA is TGTGCCAGCCGTAGACTAGCGGGAGTGAACACCGGGGAGCTGTTTTTT. It codes for CASRRLAGVNTGELFF.

This clonotype was counted many times. This beta chain was picked up by a library intended for alpha chains and is off target, so its count carries little meaning. The chain links TRBV6-5 to TRBJ1-4; D unresolved. Germline CDR1 MNHEY, CDR2 SVGAGI. The V end lost 6 bases, the J end lost 3 bases, and 14 bases lay between the germline ends. The length of the CDR3 is 15 residues. CDR3 sequence: CASSSMGVANEKLFF. The CDR3 DNA reads TGTGCCAGCAGCTCGATGGGTGTCGCTAATGAAAAACTGTTTTTT.

Relative to its sample, this clonotype is medium-sized. This beta chain is an off-target read within a library intended for alpha chains, so its frequency means little. V gene TRBV6-5 combines with J gene TRBJ2-7; 9 positions match TRBD2. Germline loops: CDR1 MNHEY, CDR2 SVGAGI. V lost 0 bases to trimming and J lost 3 bases; unmatched junction nucleotides: 18. This CDR3 is 20 amino acids long. In nucleotides, the CDR3 is TGTGCCAGCAGTTACTCACAGGGAAGTAGCGGGAGTTTGACCATCTACGAGCAGTACTTC. Encoded protein: CASSYSQGSSGSLTIYEQYF.

This clonotype has a count of ten or more. Because the library targeted alpha chains, this beta chain is an off-target read whose size means little. The chain carries TRBV11-2 and TRBJ1-4; TRBD1 matches 7 bases. V gave up 2 bases and J gave up 6 bases; unmatched junction bases: 3. This CDR3 is 14 amino acids long. From germline, CDR1 is SGHAT and CDR2 FQNNGV. CDR3 DNA: TGTGCCAGCAGCTTAACAGGGGTATATGAAAAACTGTTTTTT. Translated: CASSLTGVYEKLFF.

This clonotype occurred many times. This beta chain is a stray sequence in a library constructed for alpha chains; its clone size is not meaningful. The chain joins TRBV6-2 or TRBV6-3 to TRBJ1-1; D is unresolved. The CDR3 loop spans 11 amino acids. The germline V gene encodes CDR1 MNHEY and CDR2 SVGEGT. V was cut by 8 bases and J by 4 bases, with 8 bases left in between. Here the CDR3 DNA reads TGTGCCAGCTCACTTGGCACTGAAGCTTTCTTT. This encodes CASSLGTEAFF.

This clonotype was detected ten times or more. A library prepared for alpha chains yielded this beta chain as an off-target read; its size is of little meaning. J is TRBJ2-1 and V is TRBV3-1; 9 nucleotides line up with TRBD2. Germline V gene sequence: CDR1 LGHDT, CDR2 YNNKEL (reference sequence). CDR3 length: 17 amino acids. Losses at the gene ends were 0 bases for V and 8 bases for J; bases not matched to a gene: 11. CDR3 sequence (DNA): TGTGCCAGCAGCCAAGACGAGGGCGGGGGGGCCTTCGATGAGCAGTTCTTC. Protein: CASSQDEGGGAFDEQFF.

This clonotype is medium-sized in the sample. Because this beta chain is a stray read in a library intended to capture alpha chains, its abundance should not be given much weight. This rearrangement joins TRBV12-3 or TRBV12-4 to TRBJ1-3; unclear D gene. The CDR3 spans 15 residues. Trimming stripped 5 bases from V and 0 bases from J, with 11 bases between. CDR3 bases: TGTGCCAGCAGTATTGCAGTTTCCTCTGGAAACACCATATATTTT. Encoded protein: CASSIAVSSGNTIYF.

As regards this clonotype: Just one base apart from a much larger clone, this may be a read error. This beta chain represents an off-target read in a library built for alpha chains; its size is of limited meaning. The rearrangement uses TRBV12-3 or TRBV12-4 and TRBJ1-5; 9 positions match TRBD1. V was clipped by 6 bases and J by 3 bases; unmatched bases: 6. The CDR3 is made up of 15 amino acids. In nucleotides, the CDR3 is TGTGCCAGCAGAATCGGGACAGGGTACAATCAGCCCCAGCATTTT. Amino acids: CASRIGTGYNQPQHF.

Regarding this clonotype: Because the library targeted alpha chains, this beta chain is an off-target read whose size means little. The chain uses TRBV24-1 and TRBJ2-1, with D maybe TRBD2 (7 bases). V was clipped by 1 base and J by 6 bases, with 18 bases between them. The CDR3 sequence is 17 residues long. Looked up from germline, CDR1 is KGHDR and CDR2 is SFDVKD. Here the CDR3 DNA reads TGTGCCACCAGTGATTTCGCTAAACCAGGGGAGGGCAATGAGCAGTTCTTC. Protein: CATSDFAKPGEGNEQFF.

Judged by abundance, this clonotype is medium-sized. This beta chain came through as a stray read in a library set up for alpha chains, and its size says little. This chain joins TRBV12-3 or TRBV12-4 and TRBJ2-7; 7 nucleotides match TRBD2. The V gene end was trimmed by 4 bases and the J gene end by 0 bases; junction bases not matched to a gene: 3. The CDR3 length is 14 residues. CDR3 sequence: CASSSSGSSYEQYF. In DNA form, the CDR3 reads TGTGCCAGCAGTTCTAGCGGCAGCTCCTACGAGCAGTACTTC.

By its share, this clonotype is medium-sized. Within a library made for alpha chains, this beta chain is off target, and its count is uninformative. This chain joins TRBV20-1 and TRBJ1-6; unclear D gene. Germline CDR1 and CDR2: DFQATT and SNEGSKA (reference sequence). Trimming took off 1 base at V and 5 bases at J, with 9 bases between the two ends. The CDR3 is made up of 14 amino acids. DNA of the CDR3: TGCAGTGCTAGAGCCCCCCTAGATAATTCACCCCTCCACTTT. Translating it yields CSARAPLDNSPLHF.

Sample share makes this clonotype medium-sized. This beta chain turned up in a library designed for alpha chains; as an off-target read, its abundance says little. The chain links TRBV12-3 or TRBV12-4 to TRBJ2-7; TRBD2 matches 13 bases. This CDR3 region has 15 residues. J was trimmed by 9 bases and V by 6 bases; bases with no gene match: 11. CDR3 sequence (DNA): TGTGCCAGCAGCAAGGGACTAGCGGGACCTATCGCGCAGTACTTC. Amino acids: CASSKGLAGPIAQYF.

By its share, this clonotype is medium-sized (0.01 to 0.1%). Little can be read into the size of this beta chain, an off-target read in a library designed for alpha chains. The chain links TRBV12-3 or TRBV12-4 to TRBJ2-2; D is perhaps TRBD1 (8 bases). CDR3 length equals 15 residues. V lost 8 bases to trimming and J lost 4 bases, with 17 bases between them. In nucleotides, the CDR3 is TGTGCCAGCGGGGGGGTCAGGGGGCCCACCGGGGAGCTGTTTTTT. It yields the protein CASGGVRGPTGELFF.

This clonotype is medium-sized in the sample. Little can be read into the size of this beta chain, an off-target read in a library designed for alpha chains. The V and J genes are TRBV2 and TRBJ2-2; D is undetermined. Germline CDR1 and CDR2: SNHLY and FYNNEI. This CDR3 spans 13 amino acids. Between the trimmed V and J ends, which lost 6 bases and 1 base, there was a span of 6 bases. The CDR3 region has the DNA TGTGCCAGCAGGGCCCTGAACACCGGGGAGCTGTTTTTT. This codes for CASRALNTGELFF.

By sample fraction, this clonotype is medium-sized. Within a library made for alpha chains, this beta chain is off target, and its count is uninformative. CDR3 bases: TGTGCCAGCAGCTCAATGGACAGGGCGAGGGGTGAAAAACTGTTTTTT. It encodes CASSSMDRARGEKLFF. The rearrangement links TRBV7-9 to TRBJ1-4, with 8 bases matching TRBD1. V trimming: 4 bases; J trimming: 7 bases; junction bases outside the gene matches: 11. Germline V gene lookup returns CDR1 SEHNR and CDR2 FQNEAQ (reference sequence). The CDR3 is 16 residues long.

By its share, this clonotype is medium-sized. Since it is a stray read in a library aimed at alpha chains, this beta chain has a size that is not meaningful. The CDR3 nucleotides read TGTGCCATCAGTGAGGGGCAGGGTAGGAACTATGGCTACACCTTC. The encoded protein is CAISEGQGRNYGYTF. The V gene is TRBV10-3, the J gene TRBJ1-2, with a tentative D call TRBD1 (5 bases). The CDR3 runs to 15 residues. The ends were cut back, 2 bases at V and 2 bases at J, with 12 bases in the middle. The germline V gene has CDR1 ENHRY and CDR2 SYGVKD.

In its sample, this clonotype is medium-sized. With the library built for alpha chains, this beta chain is off target and its frequency is not meaningful. The rearrangement uses TRBV5-1 and TRBJ1-1; D unresolved. Germline V gene lookup returns CDR1 SGHRS and CDR2 YFSETQ. The CDR3 has 14 amino acids. V lost 7 bases and J lost 5, with 18 bases in between. The chain's CDR3 is CASAERVVETEAFF. CDR3 coding DNA: TGCGCCAGCGCGGAGAGGGTAGTTGAGACTGAAGCTTTCTTT.

By share, this clonotype counts as large (0.1 to 1%). With the library built for alpha chains, this beta chain is off target and its frequency is not meaningful. The chain uses TRBV2 and TRBJ1-6; no reliable D call. V lost 8 bases and J lost 6, with 14 bases in between. The CDR3 runs 14 residues. Germline CDR1 and CDR2: SNHLY and FYNNEI. The CDR3 region has the DNA TGTGCCAGCGATGATGGGTTTGGTAATTCACCCCTCCACTTT. Encoded protein: CASDDGFGNSPLHF.

This clonotype is categorized as medium-sized (0.01 to 0.1%). The library was prepared for alpha chains; this beta chain is a stray read, so its frequency means little. This rearrangement joins TRBV5-1 to TRBJ2-1; tentatively, D is TRBD2 (5 bases). This CDR3 is 15 amino acids long. Trimming removed 2 bases from V and 0 bases from J, with 9 bases in between. Germline V gene lookup returns CDR1 SGHRS and CDR2 YFSETQ. CDR3 DNA sequence: TGCGCCAGCAGCTTAACGGGGAGCTCCTACAATGAGCAGTTCTTC. Its protein is CASSLTGSSYNEQFF.

Comment on this clonotype: This beta chain lies outside the target of a library built for alpha chains; its clone size means little. The chain is built from TRBV3-1 and TRBJ2-3; no clear D gene. Between the trimmed V and J ends, which lost 4 bases and 2 bases, there was a span of 4 bases. The CDR3 is 12 residues long. The V gene's germline CDR1 is LGHDT and CDR2 YNNKEL (reference sequence). The CDR3 DNA is TGTGCCAGCAGCCTAGACACAGATACGCAGTATTTT. Protein product: CASSLDTDTQYF.